This TCR beta chain was profiled in a study of shared clonotypes between healthy human individuals. Input per replicate PCR of unsorted PBMC was about 300 ng DNA, corresponding to about 30,000 T cell genomes. Clones were sequenced by immunoSEQ multiplex PCR, and TCRdb holds only the in-frame ones, with some missing. The sample records fewer than 600,000 clones, roughly 79% being singletons. Study outcomes and limitations: Sampling included only blood; tissue repertoires likely differ. Sequencing depth was predicted to influence how clonotypes are shared among donors.

A word on this clone: No antigen is known for it.

The germline V gene encodes CDR1 LNHDA and CDR2 SQIVND (reference sequence). With 0 bases removed from V and 7 bases from J, the gap between germline ends came to 7 bases. This CDR3 has 13 residues. Healthy HIV-negative adults without recent acute infections or vaccinations served as donors. The sample was PBMCs. This receptor was identified in a woman aged 40 to 50 in good health. Some clones in this sample may be carry-over from other donors' samples. This rearrangement joins TRBV19 to TRBJ2-1; D is undetermined. CDR3 in amino acids: CASSIDLGNEQFF. CDR3 DNA: TGTGCCAGTAGTATAGATCTAGGGAATGAGCAGTTCTTC.